Detailed here is one TCR beta chain. The source of the sample is a study of shared T cell receptors in the human thymus. Data came from immunoSEQ multiplex PCR; TCRdb stores just in-frame clones and leaves some out. The sample has roughly 560,000 clones, around 82% seen once. The CDR3 contains 16 residues. The V end lost 6 bases, the J end lost 0 bases, and 15 bases lay between the germline ends. Germline CDR1 MNHEY, CDR2 SMNVEV (reference sequence). These sequences were also reported in another study, on human thymus T cells. Per that study: During corrective heart surgery, resections were taken, and the thymus tissue came from them. Thymic and blood repertoires appeared to display a bias in their usage of V and J genes. Related research found strongly overlapping thymic repertoires in unrelated individuals.

This TCR was recovered from a boy under two years old with a congenital heart defect. The sample taken for sequencing was thymocytes. The chain joins TRBV27 to TRBJ1-5; D gene unclear. CDR3 sequence: CASSPSAGNSNQPQHF. In DNA, the CDR3 is TGTGCCAGCAGCCCCTCCGCCGGGAATAGCAATCAGCCCCAGCATTTT.